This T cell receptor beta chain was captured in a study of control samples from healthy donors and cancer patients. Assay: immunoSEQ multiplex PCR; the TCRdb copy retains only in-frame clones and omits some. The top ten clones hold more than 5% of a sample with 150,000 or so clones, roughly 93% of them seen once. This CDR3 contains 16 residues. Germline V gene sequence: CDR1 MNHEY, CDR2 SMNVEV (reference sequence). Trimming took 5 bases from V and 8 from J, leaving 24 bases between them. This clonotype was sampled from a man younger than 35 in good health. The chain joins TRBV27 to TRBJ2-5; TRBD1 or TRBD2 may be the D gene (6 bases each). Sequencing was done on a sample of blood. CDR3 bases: TGTGCCAGCAGTGCCGACTGGGGGGCTGCGTTGCACACCCAGTACTTC. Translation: CASSADWGAALHTQYF.